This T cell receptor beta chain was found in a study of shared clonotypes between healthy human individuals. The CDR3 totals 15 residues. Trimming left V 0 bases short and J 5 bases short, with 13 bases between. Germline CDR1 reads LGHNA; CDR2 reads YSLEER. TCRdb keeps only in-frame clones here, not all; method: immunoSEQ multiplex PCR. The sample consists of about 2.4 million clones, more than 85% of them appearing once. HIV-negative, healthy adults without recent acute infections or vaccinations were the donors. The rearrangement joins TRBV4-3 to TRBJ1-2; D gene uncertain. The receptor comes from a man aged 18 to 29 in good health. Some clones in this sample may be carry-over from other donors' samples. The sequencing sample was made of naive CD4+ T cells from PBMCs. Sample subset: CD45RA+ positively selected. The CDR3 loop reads CASSQDPATAYGYTF. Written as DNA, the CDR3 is TGCGCCAGCAGCCAAGATCCCGCTACGGCTTATGGCTACACCTTC.